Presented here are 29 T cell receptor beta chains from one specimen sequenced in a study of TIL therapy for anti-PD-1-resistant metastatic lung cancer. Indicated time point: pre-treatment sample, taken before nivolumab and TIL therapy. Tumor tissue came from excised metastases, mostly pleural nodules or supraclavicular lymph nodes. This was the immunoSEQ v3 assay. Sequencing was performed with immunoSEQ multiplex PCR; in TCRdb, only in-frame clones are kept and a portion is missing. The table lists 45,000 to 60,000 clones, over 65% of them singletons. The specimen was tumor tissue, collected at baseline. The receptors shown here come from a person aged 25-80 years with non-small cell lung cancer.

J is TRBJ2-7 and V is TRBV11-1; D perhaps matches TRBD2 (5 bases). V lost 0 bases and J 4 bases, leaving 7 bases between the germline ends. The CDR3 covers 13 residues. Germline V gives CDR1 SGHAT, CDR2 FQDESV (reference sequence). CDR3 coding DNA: TGTGCCAGCAGCTTAGCACGGGGTTACGAGCAGTACTTC. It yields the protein CASSLARGYEQYF.

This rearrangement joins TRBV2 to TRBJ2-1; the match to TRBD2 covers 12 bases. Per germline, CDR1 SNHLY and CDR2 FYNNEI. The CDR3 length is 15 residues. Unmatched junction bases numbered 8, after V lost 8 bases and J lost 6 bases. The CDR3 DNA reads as TGTGCCAGCGAGGAAACTAGCGGGGGGAGCAATGAGCAGTTCTTC. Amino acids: CASEETSGGSNEQFF.

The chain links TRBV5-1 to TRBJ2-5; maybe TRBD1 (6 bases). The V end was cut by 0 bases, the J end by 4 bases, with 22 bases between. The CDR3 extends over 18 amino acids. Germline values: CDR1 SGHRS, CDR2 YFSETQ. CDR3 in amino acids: CASSLANPNRVLGETQYF. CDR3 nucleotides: TGCGCCAGCAGCTTGGCGAATCCCAACAGGGTTCTGGGAGAGACCCAGTACTTC.

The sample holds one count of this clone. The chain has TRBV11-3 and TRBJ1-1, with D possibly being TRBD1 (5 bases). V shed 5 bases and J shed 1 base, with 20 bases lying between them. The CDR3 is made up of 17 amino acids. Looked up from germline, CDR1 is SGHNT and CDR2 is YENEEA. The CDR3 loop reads CASSLGETSGRNTEAFF. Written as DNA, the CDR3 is TGTGCCAGCAGCCTAGGGGAGACCTCGGGGAGGAACACTGAAGCTTTCTTT.

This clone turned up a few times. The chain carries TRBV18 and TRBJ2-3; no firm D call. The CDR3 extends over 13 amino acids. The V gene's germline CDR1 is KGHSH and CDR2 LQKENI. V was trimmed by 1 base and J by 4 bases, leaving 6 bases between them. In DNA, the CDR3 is TGTGCCAGCTCACCACTGAGCGCAGATACGCAGTATTTT. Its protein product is CASSPLSADTQYF.

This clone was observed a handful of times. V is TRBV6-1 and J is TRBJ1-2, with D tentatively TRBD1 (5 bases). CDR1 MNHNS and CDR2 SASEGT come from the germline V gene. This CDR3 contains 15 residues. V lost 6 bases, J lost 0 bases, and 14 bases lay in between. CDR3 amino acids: CASRVGAIANYGYTF. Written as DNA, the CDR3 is TGTGCCAGCAGGGTTGGGGCGATAGCTAACTATGGCTACACCTTC.

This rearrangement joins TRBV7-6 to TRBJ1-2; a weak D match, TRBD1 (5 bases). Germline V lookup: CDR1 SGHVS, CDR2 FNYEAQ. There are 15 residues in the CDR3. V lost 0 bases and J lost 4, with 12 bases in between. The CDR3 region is CASSLAGGSGYGYTF. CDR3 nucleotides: TGTGCCAGCAGCTTAGCGGGGGGGAGTGGCTATGGCTACACCTTC.

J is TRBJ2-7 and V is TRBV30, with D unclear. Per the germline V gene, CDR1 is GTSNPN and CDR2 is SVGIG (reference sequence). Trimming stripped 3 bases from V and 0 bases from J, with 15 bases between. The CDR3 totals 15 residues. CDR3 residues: CAWRKRDLHSYEQYF. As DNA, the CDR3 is TGTGCCTGGAGGAAGCGAGACCTACACTCCTACGAGCAGTACTTC.

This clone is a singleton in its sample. CDR3: CASSYNYGYTF. The CDR3 coding sequence is TGTGCCAGCAGTTACAACTATGGCTACACCTTC. V gene TRBV6-6 combines with J gene TRBJ1-2, with unresolved D. The CDR3 runs 11 residues. The germline V gene encodes CDR1 MNHNY and CDR2 SVGAGI (reference sequence). The V gene lost 2 bases and the J gene lost 2 bases, with 0 bases spanning the gap.

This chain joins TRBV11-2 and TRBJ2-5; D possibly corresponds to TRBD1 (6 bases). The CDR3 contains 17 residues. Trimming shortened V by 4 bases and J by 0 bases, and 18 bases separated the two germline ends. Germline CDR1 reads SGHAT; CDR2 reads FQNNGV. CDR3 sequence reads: CASSSFFRGKYQETQYF. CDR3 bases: TGTGCCAGCAGCTCTTTCTTCAGGGGCAAGTACCAAGAGACCCAGTACTTC.

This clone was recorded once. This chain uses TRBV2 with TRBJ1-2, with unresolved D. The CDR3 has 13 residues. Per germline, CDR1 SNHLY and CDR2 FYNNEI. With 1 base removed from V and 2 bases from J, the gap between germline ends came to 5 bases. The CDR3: CASSEGVNYGYTF. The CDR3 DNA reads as TGTGCCAGCAGTGAAGGGGTCAACTATGGCTACACCTTC.

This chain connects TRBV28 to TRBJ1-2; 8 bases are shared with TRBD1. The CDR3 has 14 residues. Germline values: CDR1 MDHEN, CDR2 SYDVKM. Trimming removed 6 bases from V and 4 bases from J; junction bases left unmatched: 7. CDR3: CASSRGGTGYGYTF. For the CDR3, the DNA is TGTGCCAGCAGCCGGGGAGGGACAGGCTATGGCTACACCTTC.

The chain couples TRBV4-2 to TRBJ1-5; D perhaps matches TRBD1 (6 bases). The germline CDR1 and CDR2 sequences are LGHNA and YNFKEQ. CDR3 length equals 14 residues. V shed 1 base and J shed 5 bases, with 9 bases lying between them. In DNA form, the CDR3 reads TGTGCCAGCAGCCAAGTTGGGGGCGATCAGCCCCAGCATTTT. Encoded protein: CASSQVGGDQPQHF.

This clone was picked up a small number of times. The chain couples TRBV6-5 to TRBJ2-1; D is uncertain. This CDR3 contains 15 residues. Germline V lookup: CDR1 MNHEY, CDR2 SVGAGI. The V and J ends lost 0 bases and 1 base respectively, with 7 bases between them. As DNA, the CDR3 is TGTGCCAGCAGTTACTCGGCCAGGTCCTACAATGAGCAGTTCTTC. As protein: CASSYSARSYNEQFF.

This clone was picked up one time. The CDR3 DNA sequence: TGTGCCAGTATTGGGACGGTCTATGGCTACACCTTC. Its translation is CASIGTVYGYTF. V is TRBV19 and J is TRBJ1-2; TRBD1 is a possible D gene (5 bases). The germline V gene has CDR1 LNHDA and CDR2 SQIVND (reference sequence). The CDR3 covers 12 residues. V lost 7 bases and J lost 4, with 10 bases in between.

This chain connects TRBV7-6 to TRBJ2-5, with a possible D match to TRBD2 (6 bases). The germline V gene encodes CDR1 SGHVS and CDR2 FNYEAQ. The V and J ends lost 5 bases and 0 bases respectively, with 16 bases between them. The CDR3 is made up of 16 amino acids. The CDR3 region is CASSPLQAGNQETQYF. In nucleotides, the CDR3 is TGTGCCAGCAGCCCACTTCAGGCGGGGAACCAAGAGACCCAGTACTTC. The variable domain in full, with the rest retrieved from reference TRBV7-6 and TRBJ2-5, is GAGVSQSPRYKVTKRGQDVALRCDPISGHVSLYWYRQALGQGPEFLTYFNYEAQQDKSGLPNDRFSAERPEGSISTLTIQRTEQRDSAMYRCASSPLQAGNQETQYFGPGTRLLVL.

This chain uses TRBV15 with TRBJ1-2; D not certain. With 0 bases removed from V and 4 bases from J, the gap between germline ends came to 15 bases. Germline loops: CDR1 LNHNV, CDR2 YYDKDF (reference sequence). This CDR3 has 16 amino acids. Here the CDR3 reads CATSRDMRPSPYGYTF. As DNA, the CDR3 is TGTGCCACCAGCAGAGATATGAGACCTAGTCCCTATGGCTACACCTTC. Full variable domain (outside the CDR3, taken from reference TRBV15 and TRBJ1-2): DAMVIQNPRYQVTQFGKPVTLSCSQTLNHNVMYWYQQKSSQAPKLLFHYYDKDFNNEADTPDNFQSRRPNTSFCFLDIRSPGLGDTAMYLCATSRDMRPSPYGYTFGSGTRLTVV.

CDR3 nucleotide sequence: TGCGCCAGCAGCTTGGTGGCAGGGGGCACAGATACGCAGTATTTT. This translates into CASSLVAGGTDTQYF. The chain carries TRBV5-1 and TRBJ2-3, with TRBD1 as a possible D gene (6 bases). The germline V gene has CDR1 SGHRS and CDR2 YFSETQ. The CDR3 covers 15 residues. V gave up 0 bases and J gave up 1 base, with 9 bases separating them.

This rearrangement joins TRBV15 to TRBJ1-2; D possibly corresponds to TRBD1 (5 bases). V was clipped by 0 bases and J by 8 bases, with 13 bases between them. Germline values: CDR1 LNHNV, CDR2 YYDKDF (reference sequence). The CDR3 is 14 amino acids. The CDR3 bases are TGTGCCACCAGCAGAGATGAGGGGAGTTGGGGCTACACCTTC. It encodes CATSRDEGSWGYTF.

CDR3 loop: CASSRSGRADYEQYF. The DNA of the CDR3 is TGTGCCAGCTCCCGTAGCGGGAGGGCCGACTACGAGCAGTACTTC. The rearrangement uses TRBV18 and TRBJ2-7; 11 nucleotides line up with TRBD2. Trimming at V came to 6 bases and at J to 3 bases, leaving 7 bases not matched to a gene. Germline V lookup: CDR1 KGHSH, CDR2 LQKENI. The CDR3 is made up of 15 amino acids.

DNA of the CDR3: TGTGCCAGCTCCTTAATACCGGGACCGGGGTGGCCCAACGTCCTGACTTTC. This encodes CASSLIPGPGWPNVLTF. The chain carries TRBV18 and TRBJ2-6; D assignment may be TRBD1 or TRBD2 (5 bases each). Germline CDR1 is KGHSH and CDR2 is LQKENI. This CDR3 has 17 amino acids. Trimming took 6 bases from V and 8 from J, leaving 23 bases between them.

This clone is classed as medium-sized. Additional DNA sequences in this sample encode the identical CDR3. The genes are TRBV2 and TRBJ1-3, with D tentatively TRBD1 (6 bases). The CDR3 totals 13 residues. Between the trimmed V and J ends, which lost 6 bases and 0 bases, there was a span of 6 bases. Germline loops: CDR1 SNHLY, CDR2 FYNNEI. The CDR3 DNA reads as TGTGCCAGCAGCAGGGGCTCTGGAAACACCATATATTTT. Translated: CASSRGSGNTIYF.

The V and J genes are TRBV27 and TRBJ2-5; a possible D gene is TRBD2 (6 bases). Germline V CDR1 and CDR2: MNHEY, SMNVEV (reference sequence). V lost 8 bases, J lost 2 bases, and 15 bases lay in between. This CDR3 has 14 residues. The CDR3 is CASGELGGQETQYF. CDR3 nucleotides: TGTGCCAGCGGTGAGCTGGGGGGTCAAGAGACCCAGTACTTC.

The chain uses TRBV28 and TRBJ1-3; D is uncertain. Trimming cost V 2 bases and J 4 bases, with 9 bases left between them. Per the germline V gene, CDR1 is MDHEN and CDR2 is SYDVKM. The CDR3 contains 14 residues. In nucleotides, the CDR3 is TGTGCCAGCAGTTTAAGGACTTTAGGAAACACCATATATTTT. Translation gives CASSLRTLGNTIYF.

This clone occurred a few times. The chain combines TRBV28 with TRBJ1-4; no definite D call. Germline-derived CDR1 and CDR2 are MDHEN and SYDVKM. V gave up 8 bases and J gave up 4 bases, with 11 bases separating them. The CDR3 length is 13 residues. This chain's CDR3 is CASYDRNNEKLFF. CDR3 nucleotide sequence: TGTGCCAGCTACGACCGGAATAATGAAAAACTGTTTTTT.

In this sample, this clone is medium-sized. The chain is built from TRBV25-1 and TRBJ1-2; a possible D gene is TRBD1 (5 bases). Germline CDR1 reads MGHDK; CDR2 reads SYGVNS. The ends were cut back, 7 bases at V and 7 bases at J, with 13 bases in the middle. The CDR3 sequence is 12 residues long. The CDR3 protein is CASNQGKGGYTF. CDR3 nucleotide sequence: TGTGCCAGCAACCAGGGAAAGGGTGGCTACACCTTC.

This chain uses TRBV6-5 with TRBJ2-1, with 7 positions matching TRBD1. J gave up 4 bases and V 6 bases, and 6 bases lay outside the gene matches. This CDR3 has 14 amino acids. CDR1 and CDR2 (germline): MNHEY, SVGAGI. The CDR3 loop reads CASRQGLGYNEQFF. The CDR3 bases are TGTGCCAGCAGACAGGGGTTAGGGTACAATGAGCAGTTCTTC.

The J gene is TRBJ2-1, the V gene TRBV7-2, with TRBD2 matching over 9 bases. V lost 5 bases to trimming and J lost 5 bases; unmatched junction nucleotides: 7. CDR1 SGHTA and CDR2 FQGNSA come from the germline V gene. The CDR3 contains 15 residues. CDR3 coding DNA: TGTGCCAGCAGCGCCTGGACTAGCGTGAACAATGAGCAGTTCTTC. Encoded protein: CASSAWTSVNNEQFF.

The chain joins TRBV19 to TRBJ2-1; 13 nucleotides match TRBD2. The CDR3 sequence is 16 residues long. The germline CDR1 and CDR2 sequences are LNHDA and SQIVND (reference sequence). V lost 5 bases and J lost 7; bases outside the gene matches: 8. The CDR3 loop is CASSLTSGRLGNEQFF. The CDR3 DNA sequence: TGTGCCAGTAGTCTGACTAGCGGGAGGCTCGGGAATGAGCAGTTCTTC.